This T cell receptor beta chain was captured in a study of T cells after yellow fever vaccination. Points from the study as a whole: In post-booster samples, most primary-vaccination clones reappeared (just under 97% CD4, roughly 88% CD8).

TCRdb ran MiXCR on the 5' RACE reads and lists one entry per CDR3 protein. The sample has about 340,000 distinct CDR3 sequences, 3% to 4.5% seen once; the top ten hold 24%. This clonotype has ten or more counts. As yet, its antigen is unknown. The sequence came from a man between 18 and 35 years old who received the YFV17D yellow fever vaccine. The sequences come from PBMCs, collected 5 days after the yellow fever booster vaccination.

The CDR3 loop reads CASSQDWRGIYNEQFF. DNA for the CDR3: TGTGCCAGCAGCCAAGATTGGCGGGGGATATACAATGAGCAGTTCTTC. V is TRBV4-2 and J is TRBJ2-1, with TRBD2 matching 7 bases. Germline-derived CDR1 and CDR2 are LGHNA and YNFKEQ. V gave up 0 bases and J gave up 4 bases; unmatched junction bases: 6. The CDR3 runs to 16 residues.